The 17 T cell receptor beta chains below come from one sample, sequenced in a study of T cell changes during pregnancy in multiple sclerosis. Repertoires were generated with immunoSEQ multiplex PCR, while TCRdb's copy carries only in-frame clones and drops some. The table includes some 22,000 clones, approximately 86% detected once. The material sequenced was CD4+ T cells from peripheral blood mononuclear cells, taken in the second trimester of pregnancy. The source of these receptors is a female donor in good health, enrolled as a control in a pregnancy study.

V usage is TRBV6-6 and J usage is TRBJ2-1, with D unclear. The ends were cut back, 5 bases at V and 6 bases at J, with 11 bases in the middle. There are 13 residues in the CDR3. The V gene's germline CDR1 is MNHNY and CDR2 SVGAGI (reference sequence). CDR3 in DNA: TGTGCCAGCAGTGCCTGGGCTGGCAATGAGCAGTTCTTC. It specifies CASSAWAGNEQFF.

The chain combines TRBV9 with TRBJ2-7; 7 nucleotides line up with TRBD2. V shed 4 bases and J 2 bases; nucleotides not matched to a gene: 9. The CDR3 is 15 residues long. The germline V gene has CDR1 SGDLS and CDR2 YYNGEE. The CDR3 loop is CASSPRSGLAYEQYF. CDR3 DNA sequence: TGTGCCAGCAGCCCTCGGTCAGGACTAGCCTACGAGCAGTACTTC. The complete variable domain, with remaining parts taken from reference TRBV9 and TRBJ2-7, reads DSGVTQTPKHLITATGQRVTLRCSPRSGDLSVYWYQQSLDQGLQFLIQYYNGEERAKGNILERFSAQQFPDLHSELNLSSLELGDSALYFCASSPRSGLAYEQYFGPGTRLTVT.

In this sample, this clone turned up once. This chain links TRBV5-5 with TRBJ1-2; D remains unclear. The V end lost 4 bases, the J end lost 0 bases, and 13 bases lay between the germline ends. The CDR3 is 15 residues long. The germline CDR1 and CDR2 sequences are SGHKS and YYEKEE (reference sequence). This chain's CDR3 is CASSPGWRANYGYTF. The CDR3, as DNA: TGTGCCAGCAGCCCCGGGTGGCGAGCTAACTATGGCTACACCTTC.

The chain combines TRBV30 with TRBJ1-2; D not resolved. The CDR3 has 13 residues. V lost 3 bases and J lost 5, with 13 bases in between. CDR1 and CDR2 from the germline V gene are GTSNPN and SVGIG (reference sequence). As DNA, the CDR3 is TGTGCCTGGAGCAGGATACCCTTTTATGGCTACACCTTC. This gives the protein CAWSRIPFYGYTF.

This clone was observed a handful of times. V usage is TRBV27 and J usage is TRBJ1-4; TRBD1 matches 7 bases. The CDR3 totals 14 residues. Looked up from germline, CDR1 is MNHEY and CDR2 is SMNVEV (reference sequence). V dropped 5 bases and J dropped 7; count of bases not matched to a gene: 7. CDR3 residues: CASSKQGRFEKLFF. The CDR3 nucleotides are TGTGCCAGCAGTAAACAGGGGCGGTTTGAAAAACTGTTTTTT.

The chain combines TRBV4-1 with TRBJ2-6; unclear D gene. This CDR3 has 12 amino acids. V was cut by 3 bases and J by 9 bases, with 6 bases left in between. The germline V gene encodes CDR1 MGHRA and CDR2 YSYEKL. The CDR3 loop reads CASSHYSNVLTF. CDR3 sequence (DNA): TGCGCCAGCAGCCATTATAGCAACGTCCTGACTTTC.

The CDR3 reads CASTTWGEIGYTF. CDR3 nucleotide sequence: TGTGCCAGCACCACCTGGGGGGAAATTGGCTACACCTTC. V and J are TRBV27 and TRBJ1-2; TRBD1 is a possible D gene (5 bases). V gave up 7 bases and J gave up 7 bases, with 16 bases separating them. The CDR3 contains 13 residues. Per germline, CDR1 MNHEY and CDR2 SMNVEV (reference sequence).

This clone was seen more than once but under ten times. The rearrangement joins TRBV11-2 to TRBJ1-6, with TRBD1 as a possible D gene (6 bases). The length of the CDR3 is 15 residues. V was shortened by 3 bases and J by 9 bases, with 15 bases between the two germline ends. Germline lookup yields CDR1 SGHAT and CDR2 FQNNGV. In DNA, the CDR3 is TGTGCCAGCAGCTTTGACCAGGGGCAAGGTTCACCCCTCCACTTT. It translates to CASSFDQGQGSPLHF.

This chain joins TRBV19 and TRBJ2-3; a weak D match, TRBD2 (6 bases). This CDR3 comprises 15 residues. Germline V CDR1 and CDR2: LNHDA, SQIVND (reference sequence). V dropped 3 bases and J dropped 1 base, with 11 bases sitting between them. The CDR3, as DNA: TGTGCCAGTAGTATTGGGCTAGCGCGCACAGATACGCAGTATTTT. Amino acids: CASSIGLARTDTQYF.

The rearrangement joins TRBV28 to TRBJ1-6; D unclear. The CDR3 is 16 residues long. Germline CDR1 reads MDHEN; CDR2 reads SYDVKM. The V end was cut by 5 bases, the J end by 10 bases, with 21 bases between. Here the CDR3 DNA reads TGTGCCAGCAGTACTACCCCTCGGGGTGGGAACTCACCCCTCCACTTT. Amino acids: CASSTTPRGGNSPLHF.

This chain uses TRBV28 with TRBJ2-3; D possibly corresponds to TRBD2 (5 bases). V lost 5 bases, J lost 4 bases, and 10 bases lay in between. CDR3 length: 13 amino acids. CDR1 and CDR2 (germline): MDHEN, SYDVKM. DNA of the CDR3: TGTGCCAGCAGTCTCGAGGGCTCAGATACGCAGTATTTT. It codes for CASSLEGSDTQYF. The full variable domain, in which reference TRBV28 and TRBJ2-3 provide the parts outside the CDR3, is DVKVTQSSRYLVKRTGEKVFLECVQDMDHENMFWYRQDPGLGLRLIYFSYDVKMKEKGDIPEGYSVSREKKERFSLILESASTNQTSMYLCASSLEGSDTQYFGPGTRLTVL.

This clone was seen once. This rearrangement joins TRBV5-4 to TRBJ2-1; TRBD2 agrees at 10 bases. Per the germline V gene, CDR1 is SGHNT and CDR2 is YYREEE (reference sequence). CDR3 length equals 17 residues. The V and J ends lost 3 bases and 10 bases, in that order; junction bases with no gene match: 16. The CDR3 loop is CASSSQWGLAGVGEQFF. The CDR3 DNA is TGTGCCAGCAGCTCGCAGTGGGGTCTAGCGGGAGTTGGGGAGCAGTTCTTC.

The genes are TRBV19 and TRBJ2-3; 9 bases fit TRBD2. The V and J ends lost 7 bases and 3 bases, in that order; junction bases with no gene match: 5. Germline values: CDR1 LNHDA, CDR2 SQIVND (reference sequence). This CDR3 region has 14 residues. The CDR3 bases are TGTGCCAGTAAAAGAGCGGGGGGAACAGATACGCAGTATTTT. Translation: CASKRAGGTDTQYF.

The CDR3 bases are TGTGCCAGCAGCCCCGGACAGCCAAATTCACCCCTCCACTTT. Protein product: CASSPGQPNSPLHF. The chain links TRBV27 to TRBJ1-6; D may be TRBD1 (6 bases). Germline loops: CDR1 MNHEY, CDR2 SMNVEV (reference sequence). The CDR3 sequence is 14 residues long. V was shortened by 6 bases and J by 7 bases, with 13 bases between the two germline ends.

This clone was seen just once. The chain recombines TRBV5-4 with TRBJ2-1; 10 bases map to TRBD1. The length of the CDR3 is 16 residues. Germline V gene lookup returns CDR1 SGHNT and CDR2 YYREEE (reference sequence). V dropped 3 bases and J dropped 8; count of bases not matched to a gene: 11. The CDR3 spells CASSSRQDRGFDEQFF. As DNA, the CDR3 is TGTGCCAGCAGCTCCCGTCAGGACAGGGGGTTCGATGAGCAGTTCTTC. Using reference TRBV5-4 and TRBJ2-1 for the parts outside the CDR3, the full variable domain is ETGVTQSPTHLIKTRGQQVTLRCSSQSGHNTVSWYQQALGQGPQFIFQYYREEENGRGNFPPRFSGLQFPNYSSELNVNALELDDSALYLCASSSRQDRGFDEQFFGPGTRLTVL.

This chain links TRBV9 with TRBJ1-1; possibly TRBD1 for D (5 bases). Germline CDR1 SGDLS, CDR2 YYNGEE. The CDR3 spans 13 residues. The V and J ends lost 0 bases and 5 bases respectively, with 8 bases between them. CDR3 region: CASSVDGGTEAFF. Here the CDR3 DNA reads TGTGCCAGCAGCGTAGATGGGGGGACTGAAGCTTTCTTT.

The chain uses TRBV6-1 and TRBJ2-3; 7 bases line up with TRBD1. Germline CDR1 and CDR2: MNHNS and SASEGT. The CDR3 loop spans 15 amino acids. V dropped 8 bases and J dropped 2; count of bases not matched to a gene: 10. This CDR3 reads CASSRQGRATDTQYF. As DNA, the CDR3 is TGTGCCAGCTCCAGACAGGGAAGGGCCACAGATACGCAGTATTTT.